This TCR beta chain emerged from a study of blood T cell repertoires in COVID-19. Across the study: The origin of the acute and convalescent COVID-19 samples was the United States, Italy and Spain.

Trimming took 2 bases from V and 0 from J; bases not matched to a gene: 6. This CDR3 region has 17 residues. Germline V gene data show CDR1 as SGHRS and CDR2 as YFSETQ. Per the authors' pipeline: Estimated nucleated cell counts came from reference gene primer amplification. The method was immunoSEQ multiplex PCR; TCRdb's version includes in-frame clones alone and lacks a portion of them. The DNA gave D and trimming, while V, J and clone size come from that table. The data contain fewer than 110,000 clones, almost 85% of them singletons. The sequence came from a human donor in a cohort sampled during active COVID-19. The genes are TRBV5-1 and TRBJ2-1; TRBD2 agrees at 9 bases. Sequences were obtained from peripheral blood. CDR3 nucleotides: TGCGCCAGCAGCTTAGCGGGAGGACCAAGCTCCTACAATGAGCAGTTCTTC. It yields the protein CASSLAGGPSSYNEQFF.